This passage covers 13 T cell receptor beta chains from one sample sequenced in a study of beta chain features in type 1 diabetes. Expressed TCRB transcripts were sequenced because the isolated RNA had all been reverse transcribed beforehand. Assay: immunoSEQ multiplex PCR; the TCRdb copy retains only in-frame clones and omits some. The sample lists some 640,000 clones, over 13% occurring once. These receptors lack a known antigen. Points from the study as a whole: Researchers report that Type 1 diabetes patients had moderately but significantly shorter TCRB CDR3s across all four CD4+ subsets.

Material for sequencing was naive CD4+ T cells from blood. These receptors all stem from a man aged 18 to 29 with type 1 diabetes.

J is TRBJ2-1 and V is TRBV11-2, with D perhaps given as TRBD1 or TRBD2 (5 bases each). The CDR3 sequence is 16 residues long. CDR1 and CDR2 from the germline V gene are SGHAT and FQNNGV. V was clipped by 3 bases and J by 9 bases, with 21 bases between them. This CDR3 reads CASSLPKARGAGEQFF. DNA of the CDR3: TGTGCCAGCAGCTTGCCGAAGGCGCGAGGGGCTGGTGAGCAGTTCTTC.

This clone was seen only a few times. This sequence joins TRBV5-4 and TRBJ1-6; a weak D match, TRBD1 (5 bases). Per germline, CDR1 SGHNT and CDR2 YYREEE (reference sequence). Trimming pared 0 bases from V and 9 bases from J, leaving 19 bases between. This CDR3 comprises 17 residues. The CDR3 spells CASSLVGATSESSPLHF. The CDR3 coding sequence is TGTGCCAGCAGCTTGGTCGGGGCCACGTCGGAGAGTTCACCCCTCCACTTT.

The rearrangement links TRBV18 to TRBJ2-3; 8 positions agree with TRBD2. V dropped 3 bases and J dropped 0; count of bases not matched to a gene: 5. CDR3 length: 16 residues. Germline V gene data show CDR1 as KGHSH and CDR2 as LQKENI. CDR3 protein: CASSPSGRVSTDTQYF. In DNA form, the CDR3 reads TGTGCCAGCTCACCGAGCGGGAGAGTGAGCACAGATACGCAGTATTTT.

This clone was seen a few times. The rearrangement links TRBV29-1 to TRBJ2-3; 7 bases match TRBD2. CDR3 length equals 15 residues. The germline V gene has CDR1 SQVTM and CDR2 ANQGSEA. The ends lost 7 bases at V and 0 bases at J; junction bases unmatched: 10. The CDR3 loop reads CSARRSGESTDTQYF. In DNA, the CDR3 is TGCAGCGCCCGTCGGAGCGGGGAAAGCACAGATACGCAGTATTTT.

This clone was recorded a few times. The chain uses TRBV7-2 and TRBJ1-2; maybe TRBD1 (6 bases). V was clipped by 2 bases and J by 8 bases, with 18 bases between them. The CDR3 spans 15 residues. Germline V gives CDR1 SGHTA, CDR2 FQGNSA. The CDR3 sequence: CASSLRRGHPAGYTF. The CDR3 DNA sequence: TGTGCCAGCAGCTTACGGAGGGGACACCCGGCGGGCTACACCTTC.

This clone occurred a few times. The CDR3 DNA reads TGTGCCTGGAGTTTGGGACTAGCGAACCATGAGCAGTTCTTC. Translation gives CAWSLGLANHEQFF. The J gene is TRBJ2-1, the V gene TRBV30; 10 nucleotides align to TRBD2. This CDR3 comprises 14 residues. CDR1 is GTSNPN and CDR2 is SVGIG in the germline V gene (reference sequence). Trimming took 2 bases from V and 8 from J; bases not matched to a gene: 6.

This clone came up a few times. The chain carries TRBV7-3 and TRBJ2-4, with TRBD1 identical over 8 bases. The V gene's germline CDR1 is SGHTA and CDR2 FQGTGA. The CDR3 is made up of 15 amino acids. Trimming took 2 bases from V and 7 from J; bases not matched to a gene: 7. The CDR3 coding sequence is TGTGCCAGCAGCTTAGATAGACAGGGGAGGAACATTCAGTACTTC. Protein product: CASSLDRQGRNIQYF.

This clone turned up a few times. CDR3 protein: CASRPEGLPIGEQFF. The CDR3 coding sequence is TGCGCCAGCAGGCCCGAAGGACTACCTATAGGGGAGCAGTTCTTC. The rearrangement links TRBV5-1 to TRBJ2-1; tentatively, D is TRBD2 (6 bases). V lost 5 bases and J 10 bases, leaving 22 bases between the germline ends. The CDR3 runs to 15 residues. The germline V gene has CDR1 SGHRS and CDR2 YFSETQ. Combining the CDR3 with reference TRBV5-1 and TRBJ2-1 gives the whole variable domain KAGVTQTPRYLIKTRGQQVTLSCSPISGHRSVSWYQQTPGQGLQFLFEYFSETQRNKGNFPGRFSGRQFSNSRSEMNVSTLELGDSALYLCASRPEGLPIGEQFFGPGTRLTVL.

This clone has just a few counts. The genes are TRBV4-2 and TRBJ2-4; possibly TRBD1 or TRBD2 for D (5 bases each). The germline V and J ends were trimmed by 4 bases and 8 bases, with 21 bases remaining between them. The CDR3 is 16 residues long. Germline lookup yields CDR1 LGHNA and CDR2 YNFKEQ. The CDR3 DNA follows: TGTGCCAGCAGCCTAATAGGGACGAGGAGTCAGGACATTCAGTACTTC. Its translation: CASSLIGTRSQDIQYF.

With regard to this clone: The same CDR3 arises from other DNA sequences in this sample as well. The chain recombines TRBV30 with TRBJ2-1; the D is unclear. The CDR3 extends over 11 amino acids. CDR1 GTSNPN and CDR2 SVGIG come from the germline V gene (reference sequence). Trimming removed 2 bases from V and 6 bases from J, with 5 bases in between. CDR3 sequence: CAWSRTNEQFF. The CDR3 DNA is TGTGCCTGGAGTAGAACCAATGAGCAGTTCTTC.

This clone was observed a handful of times. This chain links TRBV21-1 with TRBJ2-1. TRBV21-1 is marked as a pseudogene. The CDR3 loop spans 16 amino acids. The CDR3 is CASTRIRGGLNNEQFF. Here the CDR3 DNA reads TGTGCCAGCACTCGTATCAGGGGAGGTTTAAACAATGAGCAGTTCTTC.

There are a few counts of this clone. The chain couples TRBV6-5 to TRBJ2-7; a weak D match, TRBD1 (5 bases). Looked up from germline, CDR1 is MNHEY and CDR2 is SVGAGI. There are 13 residues in the CDR3. The V and J ends lost 6 bases and 4 bases respectively, with 13 bases between them. This chain's CDR3 is CASRQGSFYEQYF. The CDR3 DNA reads as TGTGCCAGCAGGCAGGGATCGTTTTACGAGCAGTACTTC.

V usage is TRBV28 and J usage is TRBJ1-1, with D perhaps TRBD1 (6 bases). The CDR3 covers 16 residues. V shed 6 bases and J shed 4 bases, with 21 bases lying between them. Looked up from germline, CDR1 is MDHEN and CDR2 is SYDVKM. The CDR3 DNA reads TGTGCCAGCAGGTTCTCGGGGGCGAGACTAGCCACTGAAGCTTTCTTT. Residues: CASRFSGARLATEAFF.